The 7 T cell receptor beta chains listed next were all sequenced from one sample in a study of blood T cell repertoires in COVID-19. TCRdb keeps only in-frame clones here, not all; method: immunoSEQ multiplex PCR. This table holds roughly 73,000 clones, around nine tenths found once. Source material: peripheral blood. The receptor source for this set is a man aged 65 to 85 with active or convalescent COVID-19.

The rearrangement links TRBV7-9 to TRBJ2-3; TRBD2 matches 7 bases. From germline, CDR1 is SEHNR and CDR2 FQNEAQ (reference sequence). The junction had 6 bases not matched to a gene; V was cut back by 4 bases and J by 5 bases. The CDR3 is 14 amino acids. Here the CDR3 DNA reads TGTGCCAGCAGCTGGGCGGGAGCTGGAGATACGCAGTATTTT. Amino acids: CASSWAGAGDTQYF.

The CDR3 region has the DNA TGTGCCAGTAGATCGGGACTAGCGGGAGCAGATACGCAGTATTTT. As protein: CASRSGLAGADTQYF. The chain combines TRBV19 with TRBJ2-3, with 14 bases identical to TRBD2. V trimming: 6 bases; J trimming: 4 bases; junction bases outside the gene matches: 3. CDR3 length equals 15 residues. In germline, CDR1 is LNHDA, CDR2 SQIVND (reference sequence).

The gene calls are TRBV6-5 and TRBJ1-5; D gene uncertain. The CDR3 has 15 residues. The germline gives CDR1 MNHEY, CDR2 SVGAGI. Between the trimmed V and J ends, which lost 8 bases and 0 bases, there was a span of 14 bases. The CDR3 reads CASAGVPPSNQPQHF. In DNA form, the CDR3 reads TGTGCCAGCGCAGGCGTACCACCTAGCAATCAGCCCCAGCATTTT.

The V gene is TRBV5-4, the J gene TRBJ2-1; D gene ambiguous. V shed 2 bases and J shed 5 bases, with 11 bases lying between them. Germline lookup yields CDR1 SGHNT and CDR2 YYREEE (reference sequence). The CDR3 is 14 amino acids. CDR3: CASSFWPQHNEQFF. Written as DNA, the CDR3 is TGTGCCAGCAGCTTCTGGCCCCAACACAATGAGCAGTTCTTC.

This clone has a single count. Other nucleotide sequences in the sample specify the same CDR3. The V gene is TRBV6-2 or TRBV6-3, the J gene TRBJ2-2; TRBD1 is a possible D gene (5 bases). Germline values: CDR1 MNHEY, CDR2 SVGEGT. V was cut by 2 bases and J by 0 bases, with 10 bases left in between. There are 16 residues in the CDR3. The CDR3 sequence: CASSYGAGSNTGELFF. The CDR3 DNA follows: TGTGCCAGCAGTTACGGGGCAGGATCGAACACCGGGGAGCTGTTTTTT.

The chain is built from TRBV6-1 and TRBJ2-3; TRBD2 is a possible D gene (6 bases). The CDR3 has 15 amino acids. V was pared by 1 base and J by 8 bases, with 16 bases between. Looked up from germline, CDR1 is MNHNS and CDR2 is SASEGT. The CDR3 spells CASSEVWDSPRTQYF. The CDR3 DNA follows: TGTGCCAGCAGTGAAGTGTGGGACTCTCCCCGTACGCAGTATTTT.

V gene TRBV6-7 combines with J gene TRBJ2-1; 8 bases map to TRBD1. TRBV6-7 is given ORF status, its function remaining uncertain. The CDR3 spans 15 residues. The trim removed 6 bases at V and 2 bases at J, leaving 6 bases unmatched. As DNA, the CDR3 is TGTGCCAGCAGCAGCTACAGGGGGACCTACAATGAGCAGTTCTTC. Its protein is CASSSYRGTYNEQFF.